Detailed here is one T cell receptor (beta chain). V gave up 3 bases and J gave up 3 bases, with 18 bases separating them. This CDR3 contains 16 residues. Germline V gives CDR1 LGHNA, CDR2 YSLEER. The sample comes from a study of CD8 T cells in Susac syndrome. A quantity of roughly 0.5 to 1 ug RNA underwent reverse transcription using random hexamers. TCRdb processed the immunoSEQ multiplex PCR reads anew with MiXCR; each CDR3 protein has one entry. Among roughly 140,000 distinct CDR3 sequences, 90% to 95% were seen once, and the ten largest hold roughly 0.16%. All included Susac syndrome patients satisfied recently defined diagnostic criteria for definite or probable disease.

This receptor was identified in a human donor with Susac syndrome. The V and J genes are TRBV4-3 and TRBJ2-7, with D possibly matching TRBD2 (6 bases). Sequencing was done on a sample of CD4+ T cells from PBMCs. The CDR3 DNA follows: TGCGCCAGCAGCCAGGGAGGTCAGGGTGCAGTCTACGAGCAGTACTTC. It is translated as CASSQGGQGAVYEQYF.